This passage covers 9 T cell receptor beta chains from one sample sequenced in a study of T-cell reconstitution after alpha-beta-depleted transplantation in children. The library targeted TCRbeta and was prepared with unique molecular identifiers. MiXCR, run by TCRdb on the PCR reads, gives a single entry per CDR3 protein. The data hold a few hundred thousand distinct CDR3 sequences, with 25% to 30% observed a single time. This sample comprised PBMCs, obtained before TCRalphabeta/CD19-depleted stem cell transplant. Receptors were obtained from a boy under two years old with Wiskott-Aldrich syndrome, due to receive a stem cell transplant.

The genes are TRBV28 and TRBJ2-7, with D tentatively TRBD1 or TRBD2 (5 bases each). This CDR3 is 15 amino acids long. The germline V and J ends were trimmed by 1 base and 4 bases, with 14 bases remaining between them. CDR1 MDHEN and CDR2 SYDVKM come from the germline V gene. CDR3 amino acids: CASSLLRGPPYEQYF. CDR3 nucleotides: TGTGCCAGCAGTTTATTGAGGGGCCCCCCGTACGAGCAGTACTTC. Supplemented by reference TRBV28 and TRBJ2-7, the full variable domain reads DVKVTQSSRYLVKRTGEKVFLECVQDMDHENMFWYRQDPGLGLRLIYFSYDVKMKEKGDIPEGYSVSREKKERFSLILESASTNQTSMYLCASSLLRGPPYEQYFGPGTRLTVT.

The chain carries TRBV5-1 and TRBJ2-2; 7 nucleotides line up with TRBD2. Losses at the gene ends were 0 bases for V and 2 bases for J; bases not matched to a gene: 10. The CDR3 runs to 18 residues. Germline V gene lookup returns CDR1 SGHRS and CDR2 YFSETQ. Written as DNA, the CDR3 is TGCGCCAGCAGCTTGGCCTTCCTTCCTAGCGGTAACACCGGGGAGCTGTTTTTT. Translation gives CASSLAFLPSGNTGELFF.

V usage is TRBV5-1 and J usage is TRBJ1-2; TRBD1 agrees at 8 bases. Germline V gene data show CDR1 as SGHRS and CDR2 as YFSETQ. CDR3 length equals 12 residues. J gave up 8 bases and V 4 bases, and 4 bases lay outside the gene matches. The CDR3 spells CASSMTGDGYTF. The DNA of the CDR3 is TGCGCCAGCAGCATGACAGGGGACGGCTACACCTTC. The full variable domain, in which reference TRBV5-1 and TRBJ1-2 provide the parts outside the CDR3, is KAGVTQTPRYLIKTRGQQVTLSCSPISGHRSVSWYQQTPGQGLQFLFEYFSETQRNKGNFPGRFSGRQFSNSRSEMNVSTLELGDSALYLCASSMTGDGYTFGSGTRLTVV.

This clonotype was counted between two and nine times. Germline and junction disagree at one end, which may indicate a read error. V gene TRBV24-1 combines with J gene TRBJ1-1; the D gene is possibly TRBD1 (6 bases). Germline V gives CDR1 KGHDR, CDR2 SFDVKD. The CDR3 runs 12 residues. CDR3 sequence reads: CATRDTGDTEAF. DNA for the CDR3: TGTGCCACCAGGGACACGGGGGACACTGAAGCTTTT.

This clonotype appeared a few times. The genes are TRBV12-3 or TRBV12-4 and TRBJ2-1; 8 nucleotides agree with TRBD1. The CDR3 consists of 15 residues. V was pared by 7 bases and J by 0 bases, with 5 bases of the junction left unmatched. As DNA, the CDR3 is TGTGCCAGCAATCGACAGGGGAGCTCCTACAATGAGCAGTTCTTC. Residues: CASNRQGSSYNEQFF.

This clonotype was picked up one time. This chain joins TRBV20-1 and TRBJ1-1; 7 bases map to TRBD1. The V and J ends lost 5 bases and 1 base, in that order; junction bases with no gene match: 10. From germline, CDR1 is DFQATT and CDR2 SNEGSKA (reference sequence). The CDR3 covers 15 residues. Written as DNA, the CDR3 is TGCAGTGCTCCATCCCACGGGACAGCGAACACTGAAGCTTTCTTT. This codes for CSAPSHGTANTEAFF.

The chain combines TRBV5-1 with TRBJ1-1; D is possibly TRBD1 (5 bases). The length of the CDR3 is 13 residues. Trimming removed 1 base from V and 7 bases from J, with 11 bases in between. In germline, CDR1 is SGHRS, CDR2 YFSETQ. The CDR3 DNA reads TGCGCCAGCAGCTTGCCACCGACAGATGAAGCTTTCTTT. It translates to CASSLPPTDEAFF.

This clonotype was seen only a few times. The genes are TRBV4-2 and TRBJ2-1, with 7 bases matching TRBD2. The germline CDR1 and CDR2 sequences are LGHNA and YNFKEQ. The CDR3 runs to 16 residues. Germline trimming cut 1 base from V and 4 bases from J; bases unmatched to any gene: 7. The CDR3 sequence: CASSQVWAGEYNEQFF. The CDR3 coding sequence is TGTGCCAGCAGCCAAGTATGGGCGGGAGAGTACAATGAGCAGTTCTTC.

CDR3: CASSFGARSYEQYF. The DNA for the CDR3 is TGTGCCAGCAGCTTTGGCGCGCGCTCCTACGAGCAGTACTTC. This chain connects TRBV11-2 to TRBJ2-7; D is uncertain. Trimming removed 3 bases at V and 0 bases at J, with 9 bases between. This CDR3 is 14 amino acids long. Germline-derived CDR1 and CDR2 are SGHAT and FQNNGV.